This T cell receptor (beta chain) comes out of a study of T cell repertoires in cytomegalovirus infection. Across the whole study: HLA-C-restricted CMV epitopes, recently identified, and well-studied HLA-B-restricted ones were used by the study. It can be stated that public TCR beta signatures indicated CMV infection as well as a matching HLA type.

V was trimmed by 8 bases and J by 4 bases, leaving 12 bases between them. The germline gives CDR1 MNHGY, CDR2 SAAAGT. CDR3 length: 13 amino acids. Study-wide results and caveats: Clonotype analysis showed dominance of the ex vivo response by HLA-C-restricted CMV-specific TCR beta clonotypes. Public TCR beta family frequency separated CMV-and-HLA carriers, including in an independent cohort.

TCRdb independently ran MiXCR on the reads; one entry per CDR3 protein. The sample contains some 940,000 distinct CDR3 sequences, approximately 31% of which appear only once. As regards this clonotype: Its antigen is not known.

The sequencing used cultured CD8+ T cells from PBMCs, collected from culture after CMV antigen stimulation. The chain carries TRBV6-8 and TRBJ2-1, with a weak D call TRBD1 (6 bases). This TCR was recovered from a human donor in good health (CMV status not recorded). Some clones in this sample may be carry-over from other donors' samples. CDR3: CASWHRDYNEQFF. The CDR3 nucleotides read TGTGCCAGCTGGCACAGGGATTACAATGAGCAGTTCTTC.